This is a list of T cell receptor beta chains from one sample in a study of beta chain features in type 1 diabetes. TCRdb's copy holds only in-frame clones and misses some; the assay was immunoSEQ multiplex PCR. The repertoire includes 150,000 to 200,000 clones, 6% to 9% of them detected once, and about 0.5% sits in the top ten. Sequenced material: central memory CD4+ T cells from blood. The receptors were gathered from a man in his late teens or twenties with type 1 diabetes. The CDR3 runs from the conserved cysteine through the conserved F or W. A D gene is named only where the DNA matches it firmly. Only some rows state a clone size, as once, few, many or a class for expanded clones.

d_gene | j_gene | v_gene | abundance | len | CDR3aa | CDR3nt
NA | TRBJ2-3 | TRBV11-2 | NA | 16 | CASSLTGSGSTDTQYF | TGTGCCAGCAGCTTAACCGGTAGCGGTAGCACAGATACGCAGTATTTT
NA | TRBJ1-3 | TRBV30 | NA | 12 | CAWAETGNTIYF | TGTGCCTGGGCGGAAACTGGAAACACCATATATTTT
TRBD2 | TRBJ2-1 | TRBV6-5 | few | 15 | CASRTSRRSYNEQFF | TGTGCCAGCAGGACTAGCCGACGCTCCTACAATGAGCAGTTCTTC
TRBD2 | TRBJ2-3 | TRBV7-2 | NA | 16 | CASSFRASGSTDTQYF | TGTGCCAGCAGCTTTAGAGCTAGCGGAAGCACAGATACGCAGTATTTT
NA | TRBJ2-4 | TRBV5-1 | NA | 16 | CASSSGDSRPQNIQYF | TGCGCCAGCAGCTCGGGGGACAGCCGACCCCAAAACATTCAGTACTTC
TRBD1 | TRBJ1-2 | TRBV14 | NA | 16 | CASSQVGERGRGGYTF | TGTGCCAGCAGCCAAGTTGGCGAAAGGGGGCGTGGAGGCTACACCTTC
NA | TRBJ2-7 | TRBV6-6 | NA | 16 | CASSYEPGRAGYEQYF | TGTGCCAGCAGTTACGAGCCTGGCAGGGCTGGGTACGAGCAGTACTTC
TRBD2 | TRBJ2-1 | TRBV2 | few | 19 | CASSEMGLAGGPWYNEQFF | TGTGCCAGCAGTGAAATGGGACTAGCGGGGGGGCCCTGGTACAATGAGCAGTTCTTC
NA | TRBJ2-3 | TRBV6-5 | NA | 15 | CAKEGVHPSADTQYF | TGTGCCAAGGAGGGAGTTCACCCATCCGCAGATACGCAGTATTTT
TRBD1 | TRBJ2-7 | TRBV29-1 | few | 14 | CSVVRGGSSYEQYF | TGCAGCGTTGTAAGAGGGGGCAGCTCCTACGAGCAGTACTTC
NA | TRBJ1-1 | TRBV4-3 | NA | 16 | CASSQGVGALNTEAFF | TGCGCCAGCAGCCAAGGTGTGGGGGCTTTGAACACTGAAGCTTTCTTT